This TCR beta chain was captured by sequencing in a study of T cells expressing NK-cell markers. Overall study: Repertoires of TCR beta were obtained from T cells sorted as CD3+CD56+NKG2C+, CD3+CD56+NKG2C- and CD3+CD56-NKG2C+.

TCRdb re-called the 5' RACE reads; every CDR3 protein appears as one record, without DNA. The table counts 300,000 or so distinct CDR3 sequences; around 4.2% lies in the top ten. Study-wide results and limits: In a few donors, these clonotypes also led the CD3+CD56-NKG2C+ fraction.

Looked up from germline, CDR1 is SGDLS and CDR2 is YYNGEE. CDR3 length: 15 residues. Worth noting for this clonotype: What it binds is not known.

The TCR was taken from a woman between 18 and 75 years old in good health. The chain joins TRBV9 to TRBJ2-2; the D gene TCRdb calls, TRBD2, cannot be checked with no DNA. The specimen sequenced was blood T cells: a sorted CD56 or NKG2C T cell subset, CD4+ or CD8+ T cells, or bulk PBMC T cells (not recorded which). The CDR3 loop is CASSPIGTNTGELFF.